The rows below give T cell receptor beta chains drawn from one sample of a study. From the 5' RACE reads, TCRdb called clonotypes with MiXCR, one entry per CDR3 protein. Of about 55,000 distinct CDR3 sequences listed, more than 15% are singletons. The sample was naive CD4+ T cells sorted from blood. All receptors derive from a female donor with breast cancer. Each CDR3 is given with its conserved first and last residue. A D gene is named only where the DNA matches it firmly. Clone size is shown for a subset of rows, as once, few, many or a class of expanded clone.

J gene: TRBJ1-5
D gene: .
clone size: .
V gene: TRBV3-1
CDR3 protein: CASSQGRAQPQHF
CDR3 DNA: TGTGCCAGCAGCCAAGGTCGCGCTCAGCCCCAGCATTTT

J gene: TRBJ2-3
D gene: .
clone size: many
V gene: TRBV7-3
CDR3 protein: CASSLSPTATDTQYF
CDR3 DNA: TGTGCCAGCAGCTTAAGCCCCACGGCCACAGATACGCAGTATTTT

J gene: TRBJ2-2
D gene: .
clone size: many
V gene: TRBV5-1
CDR3 protein: CASSFKGGVAGELFF
CDR3 DNA: TGCGCCAGCAGCTTCAAGGGGGGCGTCGCCGGGGAGCTGTTTTTT

J gene: TRBJ2-1
D gene: TRBD2
clone size: .
V gene: TRBV29-1
CDR3 protein: CSVAGTSGGSGSYNEQFF
CDR3 DNA: TGCAGCGTTGCCGGGACTAGCGGGGGGTCGGGCTCCTACAATGAGCAGTTCTTC

J gene: TRBJ2-7
D gene: TRBD2
clone size: few
V gene: TRBV7-2
CDR3 protein: CASSRPSAGTSSYEQYF
CDR3 DNA: TGTGCCAGCAGCCGACCGAGCGCCGGGACTAGCAGCTACGAGCAGTACTTC

J gene: TRBJ2-1
D gene: .
clone size: few
V gene: TRBV7-3
CDR3 protein: CASKEGGMNEQFF
CDR3 DNA: TGTGCCAGCAAGGAGGGGGGTATGAATGAGCAGTTCTTC

J gene: TRBJ2-6
D gene: .
clone size: many
V gene: TRBV4-3
CDR3 protein: CASSQVLGRGNGANVLTF
CDR3 DNA: TGCGCCAGCAGCCAAGTCCTCGGCAGGGGCAATGGGGCCAACGTCCTGACTTTC

J gene: TRBJ1-2
D gene: TRBD1
clone size: few
V gene: TRBV24-1
CDR3 protein: CATSDYRGGYTF
CDR3 DNA: TGTGCCACCAGTGATTACAGGGGGGGCTACACCTTC

J gene: TRBJ1-3
D gene: .
clone size: few
V gene: TRBV6-1
CDR3 protein: CASSVTIGNTIYF
CDR3 DNA: TGTGCCAGCAGTGTCACCATTGGAAACACCATATATTTT

J gene: TRBJ2-5
D gene: TRBD2
clone size: many
V gene: TRBV5-1
CDR3 protein: CASSLGTRRAGSQETQYF
CDR3 DNA: TGCGCCAGCAGCCTCGGGACTAGGAGGGCGGGGTCCCAAGAGACCCAGTACTTC

J gene: TRBJ2-2
D gene: .
clone size: .
V gene: TRBV7-2
CDR3 protein: CASSLVANTGELSF
CDR3 DNA: TGTGCCAGCAGCTTAGTAGCCAACACCGGGGAGCTGTCTTTT

J gene: TRBJ2-1
D gene: .
clone size: few
V gene: TRBV6-6
CDR3 protein: CASSYSVNSGNEQFF
CDR3 DNA: TGTGCCAGCAGTTACTCCGTAAACTCAGGGAATGAGCAGTTCTTC

J gene: TRBJ1-5
D gene: .
clone size: many
V gene: TRBV6-2/TRBV6-3
CDR3 protein: CASSYSRSDSVYSNQPQHF
CDR3 DNA: TGTGCCAGCAGTTACTCGCGTTCGGACAGCGTATATAGCAATCAGCCCCAGCATTTT

J gene: TRBJ2-5
D gene: .
clone size: few
V gene: TRBV11-2
CDR3 protein: CASSFTTSRETQYF
CDR3 DNA: TGTGCCAGCAGCTTTACGACTAGTCGGGAGACCCAGTACTTC

J gene: TRBJ2-5
D gene: .
clone size: many
V gene: TRBV5-1
CDR3 protein: CASSPGRGETQYF
CDR3 DNA: TGCGCCAGCAGCCCTGGAAGGGGAGAGACCCAGTACTTC

J gene: TRBJ2-7
D gene: .
clone size: few
V gene: TRBV27
CDR3 protein: CASSLRPTYEQYF
CDR3 DNA: TGTGCCAGCAGTTTAAGACCAACCTACGAGCAGTACTTC

J gene: TRBJ2-3
D gene: TRBD2
clone size: .
V gene: TRBV5-1
CDR3 protein: CASSLGAGVSTDTQYF
CDR3 DNA: TGCGCCAGCAGCTTGGGGGCGGGAGTGAGCACAGATACGCAGTATTTT

J gene: TRBJ1-5
D gene: TRBD1
clone size: many
V gene: TRBV20-1
CDR3 protein: CSARRQGSGNQPQHF
CDR3 DNA: TGCAGTGCTAGGAGACAGGGATCGGGCAATCAGCCCCAGCATTTT

J gene: TRBJ2-7
D gene: TRBD1
clone size: .
V gene: TRBV28
CDR3 protein: CASSSRQGGTYEQYF
CDR3 DNA: TGTGCCAGCAGTTCTCGACAGGGGGGAACGTACGAGCAGTACTTC

J gene: TRBJ2-4
D gene: TRBD1
clone size: .
V gene: TRBV7-2
CDR3 protein: CASSLGTGLAKNIQYF
CDR3 DNA: TGTGCCAGCAGCTTGGGGACAGGCCTAGCCAAAAACATTCAGTACTTC

J gene: TRBJ2-1
D gene: .
clone size: .
V gene: TRBV12-3/TRBV12-4
CDR3 protein: CASSRQTNEQLF
CDR3 DNA: TGTGCCAGCAGTCGACAGACCAATGAGCAGTTATTC

J gene: TRBJ2-7
D gene: TRBD1
clone size: many
V gene: TRBV12-3/TRBV12-4
CDR3 protein: CASSSGQPYEQYF
CDR3 DNA: TGTGCCAGCAGTTCGGGACAGCCCTACGAGCAGTACTTC

J gene: TRBJ2-5
D gene: .
clone size: few
V gene: TRBV7-9
CDR3 protein: CASSLASGQETQYF
CDR3 DNA: TGTGCCAGCAGCTTAGCGTCGGGGCAAGAGACCCAGTACTTC

J gene: TRBJ1-2
D gene: .
clone size: many
V gene: TRBV20-1
CDR3 protein: CSVRGTNYGYTF
CDR3 DNA: TGCAGTGTTCGCGGGACTAACTATGGCTACACCTTC

J gene: TRBJ2-3
D gene: .
clone size: .
V gene: TRBV7-2
CDR3 protein: CASSRGPGTDTQYF
CDR3 DNA: TGTGCCAGCAGCCGAGGTCCGGGGACAGATACGCAGTATTTT

J gene: TRBJ1-6
D gene: TRBD1
clone size: .
V gene: TRBV5-1
CDR3 protein: CASSLTTGEESPLHF
CDR3 DNA: TGCGCCAGCAGCTTGACGACAGGGGAAGAATCACCCCTCCACTTT

J gene: TRBJ2-7
D gene: .
clone size: .
V gene: TRBV12-3/TRBV12-4
CDR3 protein: CASSLSWVAGPYEQYF
CDR3 DNA: TGTGCCAGCAGTTTAAGTTGGGTGGCAGGGCCCTACGAGCAGTACTTC

J gene: TRBJ2-7
D gene: TRBD2
clone size: many
V gene: TRBV7-9
CDR3 protein: CASSPIYRTSSYEQYF
CDR3 DNA: TGTGCCAGCAGTCCCATTTACCGGACTAGCAGCTACGAGCAGTACTTC

J gene: TRBJ2-3
D gene: .
clone size: few
V gene: TRBV5-1
CDR3 protein: CASSPGDTDTQYF
CDR3 DNA: TGCGCCAGCAGCCCCGGAGACACAGATACGCAGTATTTT

J gene: TRBJ2-1
D gene: .
clone size: .
V gene: TRBV29-1
CDR3 protein: CSVATGTLYNEQFF
CDR3 DNA: TGCAGCGTCGCAACCGGGACTCTTTACAATGAGCAGTTCTTC

J gene: TRBJ2-7
D gene: .
clone size: .
V gene: TRBV10-2
CDR3 protein: CASTPSSSAYEQYF
CDR3 DNA: TGCGCCAGCACCCCAAGCTCATCCGCCTACGAGCAGTACTTC

J gene: TRBJ1-4
D gene: .
clone size: few
V gene: TRBV12-3/TRBV12-4
CDR3 protein: CAIRGVDEKLFF
CDR3 DNA: TGTGCCATCAGGGGTGTTGATGAAAAACTGTTTTTT

J gene: TRBJ2-1
D gene: TRBD2
clone size: many
V gene: TRBV7-3
CDR3 protein: CASSLTSGRSNEQFF
CDR3 DNA: TGTGCCAGCAGCTTGACTAGCGGGAGATCCAATGAGCAGTTCTTC

J gene: TRBJ2-5
D gene: .
clone size: .
V gene: TRBV12-3/TRBV12-4
CDR3 protein: CASSLVSSPGTQYF
CDR3 DNA: TGTGCCAGCAGTTTAGTATCGTCTCCGGGGACCCAGTACTTC

J gene: TRBJ1-5
D gene: .
clone size: few
V gene: TRBV20-1
CDR3 protein: CSARDPGRHSNQPQHF
CDR3 DNA: TGCAGTGCTAGAGATCCGGGACGGCATTCCAATCAGCCCCAGCATTTT

J gene: TRBJ1-1
D gene: .
clone size: few
V gene: TRBV7-2
CDR3 protein: CASSSTAGTTGTEAFF
CDR3 DNA: TGTGCCAGCAGCTCAACCGCCGGGACGACGGGGACTGAAGCTTTCTTT

J gene: TRBJ1-5
D gene: TRBD1
clone size: few
V gene: TRBV5-6
CDR3 protein: CASSLGGTGTGQDQPQHF
CDR3 DNA: TGTGCCAGCAGCTTGGGAGGGACAGGGACCGGCCAGGATCAGCCCCAGCATTTT

J gene: TRBJ2-3
D gene: .
clone size: few
V gene: TRBV6-5
CDR3 protein: CASSYRGGNPDTQYF
CDR3 DNA: TGTGCCAGCAGTTACAGGGGCGGGAACCCAGATACGCAGTATTTT

J gene: TRBJ2-6
D gene: .
clone size: few
V gene: TRBV9
CDR3 protein: CASDWTSLSGANVLTF
CDR3 DNA: TGTGCCAGCGACTGGACCTCCCTCTCTGGGGCCAACGTCCTGACTTTC

J gene: TRBJ1-2
D gene: .
clone size: many
V gene: TRBV5-1
CDR3 protein: CASSFSEDGYTF
CDR3 DNA: TGCGCCAGCAGCTTTTCAGAGGATGGCTACACCTTC

J gene: TRBJ2-7
D gene: TRBD2
clone size: few
V gene: TRBV5-1
CDR3 protein: CASSLASGTYEQYF
CDR3 DNA: TGCGCCAGCAGCTTGGCTAGCGGGACATACGAGCAGTACTTC

J gene: TRBJ2-2
D gene: .
clone size: few
V gene: TRBV20-1
CDR3 protein: CSASWGNTGELFF
CDR3 DNA: TGCAGTGCTAGTTGGGGCAACACCGGGGAGCTGTTTTTT

J gene: TRBJ2-3
D gene: .
clone size: few
V gene: TRBV5-5
CDR3 protein: CASTLRGLLTDTQYF
CDR3 DNA: TGTGCCAGCACCCTCCGGGGACTCCTCACAGATACGCAGTATTTT

J gene: TRBJ1-2
D gene: .
clone size: many
V gene: TRBV11-1
CDR3 protein: CASSFIAGNGYTF
CDR3 DNA: TGTGCCAGCAGCTTTATTGCGGGGAATGGCTACACCTTC

J gene: TRBJ1-6
D gene: .
clone size: .
V gene: TRBV7-2
CDR3 protein: CASSPYNSPLHF
CDR3 DNA: TGTGCCAGCAGCCCGTATAATTCACCCCTCCACTTT

J gene: TRBJ2-5
D gene: .
clone size: .
V gene: TRBV27
CDR3 protein: CASRPRETQYF
CDR3 DNA: TGTGCCAGCAGGCCCCGGGAGACCCAGTACTTC

J gene: TRBJ2-3
D gene: TRBD2
clone size: few
V gene: TRBV5-1
CDR3 protein: CASSAEPGLAAPDTQYF
CDR3 DNA: TGCGCCAGCAGCGCGGAACCGGGACTAGCGGCCCCGGATACGCAGTATTTT

J gene: TRBJ1-1
D gene: .
clone size: few
V gene: TRBV5-5
CDR3 protein: CASSKDGDTEAFF
CDR3 DNA: TGTGCCAGCAGCAAGGACGGTGACACTGAAGCTTTCTTT

J gene: TRBJ2-7
D gene: .
clone size: few
V gene: TRBV20-1
CDR3 protein: CSAESPGVSYEQYF
CDR3 DNA: TGCAGTGCCGAGAGCCCAGGAGTATCCTACGAGCAGTACTTC

J gene: TRBJ2-7
D gene: .
clone size: many
V gene: TRBV7-8
CDR3 protein: CASSLIFPHRGSHYEQYF
CDR3 DNA: TGTGCCAGCAGCTTAATTTTCCCTCACCGCGGCAGTCACTACGAGCAGTACTTC

J gene: TRBJ1-2
D gene: .
clone size: few
V gene: TRBV5-1
CDR3 protein: CASSLDANYGYTF
CDR3 DNA: TGCGCCAGCAGCTTGGACGCTAACTATGGCTACACCTTC

J gene: TRBJ1-4
D gene: .
clone size: few
V gene: TRBV5-1
CDR3 protein: CASSLIGTRDEKLFF
CDR3 DNA: TGCGCCAGCAGCTTGATCGGGACTCGGGATGAAAAACTGTTTTTT

J gene: TRBJ1-2
D gene: .
clone size: few
V gene: TRBV20-1
CDR3 protein: CSATRGEGYGYTF
CDR3 DNA: TGCAGTGCAACGAGAGGGGAGGGGTATGGCTACACCTTC

J gene: TRBJ2-7
D gene: TRBD1
clone size: .
V gene: TRBV15
CDR3 protein: CATSRPGQGTSEQYF
CDR3 DNA: TGTGCCACCAGCAGGCCCGGACAGGGAACAAGCGAGCAGTACTTC

J gene: TRBJ2-2
D gene: .
clone size: few
V gene: TRBV5-1
CDR3 protein: CASSLQQGRELFF
CDR3 DNA: TGCGCCAGCAGCTTACAACAGGGAAGGGAGCTGTTTTTT

J gene: TRBJ2-7
D gene: TRBD2
clone size: few
V gene: TRBV10-3
CDR3 protein: CAFKSASGSHEQYF
CDR3 DNA: TGTGCCTTCAAGTCGGCTAGCGGGAGCCACGAGCAGTACTTC

J gene: TRBJ2-3
D gene: TRBD2
clone size: .
V gene: TRBV7-9
CDR3 protein: CASSLNLAGETDTQYF
CDR3 DNA: TGTGCCAGCAGCTTAAATCTAGCGGGAGAGACAGATACGCAGTATTTT

J gene: TRBJ2-1
D gene: TRBD1
clone size: many
V gene: TRBV7-6
CDR3 protein: CASSLPSGQGEREQFF
CDR3 DNA: TGTGCCAGCAGCTTACCCTCCGGACAGGGGGAGAGGGAGCAGTTCTTC

J gene: TRBJ2-3
D gene: .
clone size: once
V gene: TRBV20-1
CDR3 protein: CSASDSGGGSMQYF
CDR3 DNA: TGCAGTGCTAGTGACTCAGGGGGGGGAAGTATGCAGTATTTT